Here is one T cell receptor (beta chain) with its context. As yet, its antigen is unknown. This sample was taken from a study of T cell clonotyping in hematopoietic cell transplantation. Study information: Pretransplant recipient samples were taken after cytoreduction.

The assay was immunoSEQ multiplex PCR, and TCRdb's table has in-frame clones only and misses some. Of approximately 16,000 clones listed, 93% were seen once; the top ten hold 1.8%. Time point indicated: recipient sample about 28 days before transplant, after cytoreduction. This CDR3 has 15 amino acids. V gave up 3 bases and J gave up 5 bases; unmatched junction bases: 7. Germline loops: CDR1 SGHTA, CDR2 FQGNSA. Findings and caveats of the study: Few recipient clonotypes overlapped donors; over 97% were de novo at given depth. Recipient TCR diversity dropped after transplant; expanded clonotypes rose from day 30 to 180. Higher Inverse Simpson Index values in graft donor and pretransplant recipient predicted broader posttransplant TCR diversity.

This sequence joins TRBV7-2 and TRBJ1-1; TRBD1 matches 9 bases. Material: peripheral blood mononuclear cells, obtained before stem cell transplant. The source is a man aged 18 to 29 with biphenotypic leukemia. Some clones in this sample may be carry-over from other donors' samples. The CDR3 reads CASSLVTGGETEAFF. CDR3 DNA: TGTGCCAGCAGCTTGGTTACAGGGGGCGAGACTGAAGCTTTCTTT.